The 30 T cell receptor beta chains below come from one sample, sequenced in a study of CD8+ T cells in alopecia areata. Treatment here: oral pan-JAK inhibitor, 5-10 mg twice daily. TCR sequencing used cDNA made by reverse transcription of extracted RNA. Sequenced by immunoSEQ multiplex PCR; TCRdb stores in-frame clones only, minus some. The sample has nearly 95,000 clones, more than 65% seen once. This sample comprised CD8+ T cells sorted from blood, obtained at approximately week 42, from a patient treated with tofacitinib. The receptors derive from a human donor with alopecia areata.

The chain uses TRBV9 and TRBJ1-6, with no clear D. This CDR3 has 17 residues. V lost 0 bases to trimming and J lost 0 bases, with 10 bases between them. Germline assignment: CDR1 SGDLS and CDR2 YYNGEE. CDR3 sequence reads: CASSVAHSSSYNSPLHF. CDR3 nucleotides: TGTGCCAGCAGCGTAGCACATTCGAGCTCCTATAATTCACCCCTCCACTTT. The full variable domain, completed using reference TRBV9 and TRBJ1-6, is DSGVTQTPKHLITATGQRVTLRCSPRSGDLSVYWYQQSLDQGLQFLIQYYNGEERAKGNILERFSAQQFPDLHSELNLSSLELGDSALYFCASSVAHSSSYNSPLHFGNGTRLTVT.

The chain carries TRBV28 and TRBJ1-2, with 9 bases fitting TRBD1. Germline values: CDR1 MDHEN, CDR2 SYDVKM. The CDR3 consists of 13 residues. Trimming took 6 bases from V and 3 from J; bases not matched to a gene: 2. The CDR3 loop reads CASRRDRDYGYTF. The CDR3 DNA is TGTGCCAGCAGACGGGACAGGGACTATGGCTACACCTTC.

The rearrangement uses TRBV7-9 and TRBJ2-3; the D gene is possibly TRBD2 (5 bases). Trimming removed 5 bases at V and 5 bases at J, with 8 bases between. The CDR3 length is 12 residues. The germline CDR1 and CDR2 sequences are SEHNR and FQNEAQ (reference sequence). The chain's CDR3 is CASSGRVDTQYF. The DNA of the CDR3 is TGTGCCAGCAGCGGGCGGGTAGATACGCAGTATTTT.

The CDR3 sequence: CASSGGQPVEKLFF. Here the CDR3 DNA reads TGTGCCAGCAGCGGGGGACAGCCTGTTGAAAAACTGTTTTTT. The chain employs TRBV5-6 and TRBJ1-4, with 7 bases identical to TRBD1. CDR1 and CDR2 from the germline V gene are SGHDT and YYEEEE. J gave up 7 bases and V 4 bases, and 7 bases lay outside the gene matches. This CDR3 contains 14 residues.

The J gene is TRBJ2-2, the V gene TRBV30; tentative D call: TRBD1 (6 bases). V lost 2 bases to trimming and J lost 10 bases, with 17 bases between them. The CDR3 totals 14 residues. Germline CDR1 GTSNPN, CDR2 SVGIG (reference sequence). DNA for the CDR3: TGTGCCTGGAGTCTAACCGGACAGCTCGAGGAGCTGTTTTTT. Its protein product is CAWSLTGQLEELFF.

The rearrangement uses TRBV5-1 and TRBJ1-1, with 11 bases fitting TRBD1. The V gene end was trimmed by 0 bases and the J gene end by 4 bases; junction bases not matched to a gene: 2. Per the germline V gene, CDR1 is SGHRS and CDR2 is YFSETQ. This CDR3 has 15 residues. The CDR3 is CASSLEGTGGTEAFF. The CDR3 DNA reads TGCGCCAGCAGCTTGGAAGGGACAGGGGGCACTGAAGCTTTCTTT.

The CDR3 coding sequence is TGCGCCAGCAGCTCCTCAGGGGGTTTCCTTTCGGAGCAGTACTTC. Translated: CASSSSGGFLSEQYF. This rearrangement joins TRBV5-1 to TRBJ2-7; 7 positions agree with TRBD1. V lost 3 bases and J lost 7; bases outside the gene matches: 13. CDR1 and CDR2 from the germline V gene are SGHRS and YFSETQ. The CDR3 loop spans 15 amino acids.

This sequence joins TRBV29-1 and TRBJ1-2; D unclear. Trimming cost V 4 bases and J 1 base, with 25 bases left between them. The CDR3 sequence is 18 residues long. Germline V gives CDR1 SQVTM, CDR2 ANQGSEA. As DNA, the CDR3 is TGCAGCGTTGGGGGTCGTGGGAGGAGTGCGGTACTTAACTATGGCTACACCTTC. This sequence encodes CSVGGRGRSAVLNYGYTF. Using reference TRBV29-1 and TRBJ1-2 for the parts outside the CDR3, the full variable domain is SAVISQKPSRDICQRGTSLTIQCQVDSQVTMMFWYRQQPGQSLTLIATANQGSEATYESGFVIDKFPISRPNLTFSTLTVSNMSPEDSSIYLCSVGGRGRSAVLNYGYTFGSGTRLTVV.

This chain links TRBV10-3 with TRBJ1-2; no reliable D call. Per the germline V gene, CDR1 is ENHRY and CDR2 is SYGVKD. V was pared by 4 bases and J by 4 bases, with 16 bases between. This CDR3 comprises 15 residues. The CDR3 protein is CAISGLLGSPYGYTF. The CDR3 nucleotides are TGTGCCATCAGTGGCCTCCTCGGATCTCCCTATGGCTACACCTTC.

The V call is TRBV7-8, the J call TRBJ1-5; D gene ambiguous. The CDR3 sequence is 14 residues long. Germline CDR1 and CDR2: SGHVS and FQNEAQ. Trimming pared 2 bases from V and 7 bases from J, leaving 12 bases between. CDR3: CASSLSAGRQPQHF. CDR3 nucleotide sequence: TGTGCCAGCAGCTTATCGGCCGGCAGGCAGCCCCAGCATTTT.

J is TRBJ2-7 and V is TRBV4-1, with 8 bases identical to TRBD2. Germline values: CDR1 MGHRA, CDR2 YSYEKL. V gave up 3 bases and J gave up 0 bases; unmatched junction bases: 7. CDR3 length equals 16 residues. The CDR3 reads CASSHPTSASSYEQYF. CDR3 nucleotides: TGCGCCAGCAGCCACCCGACTAGCGCTTCCTCCTACGAGCAGTACTTC.

The chain carries TRBV11-2 and TRBJ1-1, with TRBD1 matching over 9 bases. The CDR3 contains 15 residues. V gave up 6 bases and J gave up 5 bases; unmatched junction bases: 10. From germline, CDR1 is SGHAT and CDR2 FQNNGV. The CDR3: CASSLAGTGRTEAFF. The CDR3 bases are TGTGCCAGCAGTCTCGCCGGGACAGGGCGGACTGAAGCTTTCTTT.

This clone was recorded once. This chain links TRBV9 with TRBJ2-6; D not certain. The V end lost 0 bases, the J end lost 1 base, and 5 bases lay between the germline ends. CDR1 SGDLS and CDR2 YYNGEE come from the germline V gene. The CDR3 has 15 amino acids. The CDR3 DNA is TGTGCCAGCAGCGTAGATTGGTCTGGGGCCAACGTCCTGACTTTC. Protein product: CASSVDWSGANVLTF.

The count of this clone is one. V usage is TRBV25-1 and J usage is TRBJ1-1, with TRBD1 identical over 9 bases. Germline assignment: CDR1 MGHDK and CDR2 SYGVNS. Trimming removed 3 bases from V and 6 bases from J; junction bases left unmatched: 2. The CDR3 runs to 13 residues. CDR3 coding DNA: TGTGCCAGCAGTGACACAGGGGGCCCTGAAGCTTTCTTT. This translates into CASSDTGGPEAFF.

This chain connects TRBV7-9 to TRBJ1-2, with TRBD1 matching over 9 bases. CDR1 and CDR2 (germline): SEHNR, FQNEAQ (reference sequence). With V trimmed by 4 bases and J by 3 bases, 3 bases remained unmatched. This CDR3 comprises 14 residues. This chain's CDR3 is CASSSGDRDYGYTF. CDR3 coding DNA: TGTGCCAGCAGCTCTGGGGACAGGGACTATGGCTACACCTTC. Complete variable domain (other parts from reference TRBV7-9 and TRBJ1-2): DTGVSQNPRHKITKRGQNVTFRCDPISEHNRLYWYRQTLGQGPEFLTYFQNEAQLEKSRLLSDRFSAERPKGSFSTLEIQRTEQGDSAMYLCASSSGDRDYGYTFGSGTRLTVV.

This clone was seen once. The chain links TRBV2 to TRBJ2-7, with 8 bases that match TRBD1. Germline CDR1 SNHLY, CDR2 FYNNEI. After removal of 8 bases from V and 12 bases from J, the junction contained 18 bases not matched to a gene. The CDR3 loop spans 14 amino acids. DNA of the CDR3: TGTGCCAGCCTCTACACCGGGACAGGAGCTTTCGGGTACTTC. Its protein is CASLYTGTGAFGYF. The whole variable domain, remainder taken from reference TRBV2 and TRBJ2-7, is EPEVTQTPSHQVTQMGQEVILRCVPISNHLYFYWYRQILGQKVEFLVSFYNNEISEKSEIFDDQFSVERPDGSNFTLKIRSTKLEDSAMYFCASLYTGTGAFGYFGPGTRLTVT.

The chain employs TRBV10-3 and TRBJ2-1, with 7 nucleotides matching TRBD2. Per the germline V gene, CDR1 is ENHRY and CDR2 is SYGVKD. The V and J ends lost 11 bases and 5 bases, in that order; junction bases with no gene match: 6. This CDR3 spans 12 amino acids. CDR3 DNA sequence: TGTGCCGCCGCGGGGGTAGACAATGAGCAGTTCTTC. Protein sequence: CAAAGVDNEQFF.

The chain has TRBV5-1 and TRBJ2-4; 8 bases agree with TRBD2. V trimming: 4 bases; J trimming: 6 bases; junction bases outside the gene matches: 15. The CDR3 covers 17 residues. The V gene's germline CDR1 is SGHRS and CDR2 YFSETQ. CDR3 coding DNA: TGCGCCAGCAGCCCATTCGAATCCGGGGGGGCCGGAAACATTCAGTACTTC. Residues: CASSPFESGGAGNIQYF. The entire variable domain, with the rest obtained from reference TRBV5-1 and TRBJ2-4, is as follows: KAGVTQTPRYLIKTRGQQVTLSCSPISGHRSVSWYQQTPGQGLQFLFEYFSETQRNKGNFPGRFSGRQFSNSRSEMNVSTLELGDSALYLCASSPFESGGAGNIQYFGAGTRLSVL.

The V gene is TRBV9, the J gene TRBJ2-7; 9 bases fit TRBD1. The length of the CDR3 is 14 residues. CDR1 is SGDLS and CDR2 is YYNGEE in the germline V gene. J was trimmed by 4 bases and V by 4 bases; bases with no gene match: 6. CDR3 sequence: CASSQSGQGYEQYF. CDR3 nucleotide sequence: TGTGCCAGCAGCCAATCGGGACAGGGATACGAGCAGTACTTC. Complete variable domain (other parts from reference TRBV9 and TRBJ2-7): DSGVTQTPKHLITATGQRVTLRCSPRSGDLSVYWYQQSLDQGLQFLIQYYNGEERAKGNILERFSAQQFPDLHSELNLSSLELGDSALYFCASSQSGQGYEQYFGPGTRLTVT.

The table lists this clone with a few counts. The chain couples TRBV5-6 to TRBJ1-4, with D perhaps matching TRBD1 (5 bases). There are 14 residues in the CDR3. From germline, CDR1 is SGHDT and CDR2 YYEEEE. The V end was cut by 5 bases, the J end by 5 bases, with 13 bases between. DNA for the CDR3: TGTGCCAGCAGTTACGACAGATTAAATGAAAAACTGTTTTTT. It encodes CASSYDRLNEKLFF.

V is TRBV7-6 and J is TRBJ2-1; TRBD1 matches 8 bases. Germline CDR1 reads SGHVS; CDR2 reads FNYEAQ. J lost 6 bases, V lost 4 bases, and 8 bases had no gene match. CDR3 length: 15 residues. CDR3 amino acids: CASSSLDRGGNEQFF. The CDR3 DNA follows: TGTGCCAGCAGCTCCCTTGACAGGGGTGGCAATGAGCAGTTCTTC.

The J gene is TRBJ2-2, the V gene TRBV7-9; possible D gene TRBD1, 6 bases. The CDR3 length is 16 residues. Germline CDR1 SEHNR, CDR2 FQNEAQ (reference sequence). V was shortened by 3 bases and J by 3 bases, with 14 bases between the two germline ends. CDR3 in DNA: TGTGCCAGCAGCTTTTTTCCAGGGGCGGACACCGGGGAGCTGTTTTTT. Amino acids: CASSFFPGADTGELFF. Looking up the rest from reference TRBV7-9 and TRBJ2-2 gives the full variable domain: DTGVSQNPRHKITKRGQNVTFRCDPISEHNRLYWYRQTLGQGPEFLTYFQNEAQLEKSRLLSDRFSAERPKGSFSTLEIQRTEQGDSAMYLCASSFFPGADTGELFFGEGSRLTVL.

This clone was found a few times. The V gene is TRBV18, the J gene TRBJ1-2; D may be TRBD1 (6 bases). CDR1 and CDR2 from the germline V gene are KGHSH and LQKENI. This CDR3 comprises 14 residues. Trimming pared 4 bases from V and 8 bases from J, leaving 17 bases between. The DNA of the CDR3 is TGTGCCAGCTCACGTCGACAGGAGCTAGTGGGCTACACCTTC. Translated, it gives CASSRRQELVGYTF.

V usage is TRBV27 and J usage is TRBJ1-2, with a possible D match to TRBD1 (6 bases). The V gene's germline CDR1 is MNHEY and CDR2 SMNVEV (reference sequence). The V and J ends lost 4 bases and 3 bases respectively, with 15 bases between them. The CDR3 contains 15 residues. In DNA, the CDR3 is TGTGCCAGCAGTTCTCTGGGGGGGGCCTACTATGGCTACACCTTC. This sequence encodes CASSSLGGAYYGYTF.

The J gene is TRBJ1-4, the V gene TRBV13; no firm D call. V lost 4 bases and J 8 bases, leaving 8 bases between the germline ends. This CDR3 has 12 residues. Germline loops: CDR1 PRHDT, CDR2 FYEKMQ (reference sequence). The CDR3 is CASSSLREKLFF. The CDR3 nucleotides read TGTGCCAGCAGCTCCCTACGGGAAAAACTGTTTTTT.

This chain joins TRBV29-1 and TRBJ2-5, with D uncertain. The last part of the DNA fits TRBJ2-7 better; the J call may be wrong. CDR1 is SQVTM and CDR2 is ANQGSEA in the germline V gene. The CDR3 consists of 13 residues. CDR3 nucleotides: TGCAGCGTTGTTCCCCTCGAATCCTACGAGCAGTACTTC. Its translation is CSVVPLESYEQYF.

This clone was seen more than once but under ten times. This sequence joins TRBV4-3 and TRBJ1-6; D possibly corresponds to TRBD1 (6 bases). This CDR3 region has 16 residues. V lost 2 bases, J lost 5 bases, and 13 bases lay in between. Germline V gene lookup returns CDR1 LGHNA and CDR2 YSLEER. The chain's CDR3 is CASSQWRTENNSPLHF. The CDR3 coding sequence is TGCGCCAGCAGCCAATGGCGGACAGAAAATAATTCACCCCTCCACTTT.

This clone turned up a few times. The J gene is TRBJ2-3, the V gene TRBV23-1; TRBD1 matches at 7 bases. TRBV23-1 falls under the ORF class, with uncertain function. V shed 6 bases, J shed 6 bases, and the junction held 9 bases outside the gene matches. This CDR3 region has 14 residues. The CDR3 nucleotides read TGCGCCAGCAGCCGACAGGGTCTAACGGATACGCAGTATTTT. Its protein is CASSRQGLTDTQYF.

The sample holds a few counts of this clone. V gene TRBV2 combines with J gene TRBJ2-5; 14 nucleotides match TRBD2. Germline V CDR1 and CDR2: SNHLY, FYNNEI. V shed 5 bases, J shed 2 bases, and the junction held 7 bases outside the gene matches. This CDR3 has 17 amino acids. The CDR3 nucleotides read TGTGCCAGCAGTTACGGACTAGCGGGGGGATCTCAAGAGACCCAGTACTTC. Amino acids: CASSYGLAGGSQETQYF.

This clone was counted a single time. V and J are TRBV7-6 and TRBJ1-1, with TRBD1 matching over 10 bases. The trim removed 4 bases at V and 1 base at J, leaving 3 bases unmatched. The CDR3 contains 15 residues. Looked up from germline, CDR1 is SGHVS and CDR2 is FNYEAQ. DNA of the CDR3: TGTGCCAGCAGCTATAGGACAGGGGGGAACACTGAAGCTTTCTTT. Translated, it gives CASSYRTGGNTEAFF.